This T cell receptor (beta chain) was retrieved from a study of identical twins. This clonotype was observed many times. TCRdb analysed the 5' RACE reads with MiXCR anew, one entry per CDR3 protein. The repertoire consists of 400,000 to 650,000 distinct CDR3 sequences, with around 20% occurring once and the leading ten covering 0.91%. CDR3 length: 16 residues. The V gene end was trimmed by 5 bases and the J gene end by 4 bases; junction bases not matched to a gene: 14. Germline CDR1 DFQATT, CDR2 SNEGSKA (reference sequence). The same data also contributed to another study, on T cells expressing NK-cell markers.

J is TRBJ2-3 and V is TRBV20-1, with 8 bases fitting TRBD2. The sequencing sample was made of CD4+ T cells sorted from blood. The receptor was isolated from a woman under 30 in good health. CDR3 residues: CSAARISGKGPDTQYF. The DNA for the CDR3 is TGCAGTGCTGCCCGTATTAGCGGGAAGGGTCCAGATACGCAGTATTTT.